This TCR beta chain appears in the sequencing data of a study of blood T cell repertoires in COVID-19 (dated by TCRdb to 2018 to 2021). Context from the whole study: Collaborator samples came from the United States, Italy and Spain and covered acute and convalescent phases of COVID-19. The prospective study material was composed of cDNA or gDNA derived from T cells, B-cell-depleted T cells, or PBMCs. Subjects who had been exposed to COVID-19, were actively infected with it, or had recovered from it provided the deeply sampled blood TCRbeta repertoires that made up the dataset. The repertoires were released in a freely available public database intended as a resource for research on the immune response to SARS-CoV-2. The samples were drawn from the first 160 participants of the ongoing ImmuneRACE study and from more than 1,000 subjects provided by 6 global collaborators. Sample metadata almost always included a de-identified subject ID, COVID-19 status, age in years and sex. Where available, HLA class I and class II types were obtained from metadata supplied by the sample provider rather than from assay-based typing. General findings and caveats noted by the study authors: The quantity of clinical and demographic metadata differed by source and by participant and was supplied without curation.

About this clone itself: No cognate antigen has been identified for it. Base qualities are not provided; no much larger clone lies one nucleotide away.

TCRbeta CDR3 regions were amplified from genomic DNA by means of the immunoSEQ Assay, a bias-controlled multiplex PCR. On the study's bioinformatics: Nucleated cell counts per sample were estimated from amplification of reference gene primers within the assay. To quantify the absolute abundance of each unique TCRbeta CDR3 rearrangement, sequence reads were collapsed and filtered. For each sample, productive Simpson clonality was calculated as the square root of Simpson's diversity index over productive rearrangements. The immuneACCESS repertoire file appears here via TCRdb, limited to in-frame rearrangements. These files lack a portion of the clones; in checked studies, under half of the deficit traces to unresolved V genes, and the cause of the others is not known. V, J and clone size were drawn from that table, and D and trimming were deduced from the DNA. The sample data list over 150,000 clones, and approximately 87% of these were observed just once. Jointly, the top ten make up 0.88% of the sample.

Another Seattle source contributed samples from volunteer blood donors who had recovered from COVID-19. Each collaborating institution followed its own protocols to collect whole blood in K2EDTA tubes. For TCRbeta analysis, collaborators shipped samples as frozen whole blood, isolated PBMCs, or DNA extracted from either of those sample types. From the germline V gene, CDR1 is SGHVS and CDR2 is FNYEAQ. From cysteine to phenylalanine, the CDR3 is 14 amino acids long. Just CDR3 DNA is preserved here, 42 bases in frame from base 1. V loses 3 bases of germline sequence and J loses 4 bases, and the interval between the two ends is 11 bases.

Sequencing was carried out using peripheral blood. The sequence derives from a woman between 18 and 29 years old who had recovered from COVID-19. This chain is built from TRBV7-6 and TRBJ2-3; the D gene is perhaps TRBD1, from 5 matching bases. The CDR3 protein is CASSFTGWADTQYF. Here is the DNA: TGTGCCAGCAGCTTCACAGGTTGGGCAGATACGCAGTATTTT.